This T cell receptor beta chain was recorded in a study of blood T cell repertoires in COVID-19. Study overall: Specimens from acute and convalescent COVID-19 originated in the United States, Italy and Spain.

Original handling: Reference gene primers were amplified, and this amplification served to estimate nucleated cell counts. Profiled with immunoSEQ multiplex PCR; TCRdb holds only in-frame clones, not every one. V, J and clone size are those of that table, while D and trimming were read from the DNA. The sample carries about 100,000 clones, approximately 86% recorded once. Germline V gene sequence: CDR1 WNHNN, CDR2 SYGVQD (reference sequence). V dropped 6 bases and J dropped 0 bases, with 8 bases sitting between them. The length of the CDR3 is 13 residues. The specimen sequenced was peripheral blood. This TCR was sampled from a man between 50 and 59 years old with active or convalescent COVID-19. The rearrangement links TRBV10-1 to TRBJ1-1, with a possible D match to TRBD1 (5 bases). The CDR3 region has the DNA TGCGCCAGCAGCTTACAGGTGAACACTGAAGCTTTCTTT. This translates into CASSLQVNTEAFF.